This is a list of T cell receptor beta chains from one sample in a study of human T cells and chemical hapten exposure. TCRdb reprocessed the RACE reads via MiXCR and lists one record per CDR3 protein. The sample records about 340,000 distinct CDR3 sequences, roughly 6.9% being singletons. Sample: whole blood, taken in connection with sensitization to the hapten diphenylcyclopropenone (DPC). The source is a woman between 18 and 29 years old with alopecia areata. Some clones in this sample may be carry-over from other donors' samples. The conserved cysteine and the conserved F or W are not part of the CDR3 here. Clone size is not always given. Where it is, it says once, few, many or a class for expanded clones.

many TRBJ1-1 TRBV3-1 ASSQDRGNTEAF
- TRBJ1-3 TRBV20-1 SAVVGNTIY
- TRBJ2-2 TRBV10-3 AISGQEDTGELF
many TRBJ2-1 TRBV6-2/TRBV6-3 ASSFGGGLNEQF
- TRBJ1-1 TRBV5-5 ASSLWVGVNTEAF
- TRBJ1-5 TRBV29-1 SVSEGAGDNQPQH
few TRBJ1-6 TRBV7-2 ASSSQGGPLH
few TRBJ2-3 TRBV12-5 ANPSDRFGQY
few TRBJ2-5 TRBV5-5 ASSLAQQETQY
- TRBJ1-1 TRBV12-3/TRBV12-4 ASSLGRSDSHDKAF
- TRBJ2-7 TRBV5-1 ASSLLGTDEQY
few TRBJ2-6 TRBV4-3 ASSPTSRGGAGANVLT
many TRBJ1-2 TRBV29-1 SVPGGAGGYT
many TRBJ1-1 TRBV12-3/TRBV12-4 ASSGQLNTEAF
many TRBJ2-7 TRBV12-2 ASRLEVAGASYEQY
- TRBJ2-7 TRBV7-3 ASSAEQGLSYEQY
few TRBJ1-2 TRBV6-1 ASSDRGDDYGYT
few TRBJ2-7 TRBV20-1 SARDTTGFEQY
many TRBJ1-1 TRBV4-3 ASSQDQSSAIVNTEAF
- TRBJ1-1 TRBV4-2 ASSQEDLWAGKAF
many TRBJ1-6 TRBV6-2/TRBV6-3 ASRRPRWNSPLH
few TRBJ2-7 TRBV20-1 SALLAGNSDEQY
- TRBJ2-2 TRBV4-2 ASSQDGGAGWDTGELF
few TRBJ2-5 TRBV29-1 SVGGETIQETQY